This record looks at one T cell receptor beta chain sequence and its context. V shed 6 bases, J shed 8 bases, and the junction held 6 bases outside the gene matches. CDR3 size: 13 residues. Germline-derived CDR1 and CDR2 are ENHRY and SYGVKD. Sequencing was performed with immunoSEQ multiplex PCR; in TCRdb, only in-frame clones are kept and a portion is missing. The repertoire includes hundreds of thousands of clones, about 90% of them detected once, and 9.5% to 15% sits in the top ten. The sample belongs to a study of cytomegalovirus exposure and HLA in healthy donors. Sequencing was performed on PBMCs. V is TRBV10-3 and J is TRBJ2-7, with TRBD2 matching 11 bases. This TCR derives from a man between 18 and 29 years old in good health and CMV-seropositive. In DNA, the CDR3 is TGTGCCATCAGGGGACTAGCGGAGGGTAAGCAGTACTTC. It specifies CAIRGLAEGKQYF.